The sequence of this T cell receptor beta chain was determined in a study of shared T cell receptors in the human thymus. A single count supports this clone. Germline-derived CDR1 and CDR2 are MDHEN and SYDVKM. V lost 6 bases and J lost 8, with 16 bases in between. The CDR3 covers 13 residues. The protocol was immunoSEQ multiplex PCR, while the TCRdb copy is restricted to in-frame clones and leaves out a portion. The sample contains roughly 700,000 clones, 70% to 90% of which appear only once. A further study also used this sample, focusing on human thymus T cells. From that second work: Infants, healthy and Finnish, who were having corrective surgery for congenital heart defects served as donors. Thymus was obtained from resections taken during corrective heart surgery. Usage of V and J genes appeared biased in thymic and blood repertoires. Unrelated individuals had highly overlapping thymic repertoires, as reported in related research.

The origin of this receptor is a boy under two years old with a congenital heart defect. This sequence joins TRBV28 and TRBJ1-2; D gene unclear. What was sequenced was thymocytes. The CDR3: CASSKTKRLGYTF. The CDR3 DNA reads TGTGCCAGCAGCAAGACGAAGAGGCTGGGCTACACCTTC.